This T cell receptor (beta chain) came from a study of blood T cell repertoires in COVID-19 (dated by TCRdb to about 2020). About the investigation overall: The collaborator samples originated in the United States, Italy and Spain and spanned the acute and convalescent phases of COVID-19. The prospective study material was composed of cDNA or gDNA derived from T cells, B-cell-depleted T cells, or PBMCs. Deeply sampled blood TCRbeta repertoires from subjects exposed to, actively infected with, or recovered from COVID-19 were included in the dataset. The repertoires were made available in a free public database intended to serve as a resource for research on the immune response to SARS-CoV-2. The samples were drawn from two sources: the first 160 participants of the ongoing ImmuneRACE study, and over 1,000 subjects contributed by 6 global collaborators. Nearly every sample came with metadata listing a de-identified subject ID, COVID-19 status, age in years and sex. HLA class I and class II types, where available, came from metadata supplied by the sample provider rather than from assay-based typing. General study outcomes and caveats: The amount of clinical and demographic metadata varied by source and participant and was provided uncurated.

The CDR3 runs 13 residues from the cysteine to the phenylalanine. The kept DNA is CDR3 alone, 39 bases in frame from the first base. V lost 6 bases and J lost 2 bases; the stretch between them is 10 bases long. Comments on this clone: The antigen it binds to is not known. No base quality values were provided; no much bigger clone lies one nucleotide off. This specimen includes other DNA sequences encoding the same CDR3.

The immunoSEQ Assay, a bias-controlled multiplex PCR, was used to amplify TCRbeta CDR3 regions from genomic DNA. Per the authors' processing: The number of nucleated cells in each sample was estimated by amplification of reference gene primers within the assay. To quantify the absolute abundance of each unique TCRbeta CDR3 rearrangement, sequence reads were collapsed and filtered. Productive Simpson clonality was computed per sample as the square root of Simpson's diversity index over productive rearrangements. Imported from immuneACCESS, the table was reduced by TCRdb to in-frame sequences with V and J called. These copies leave out some clones; in studies compared against another copy, an unresolved V gene accounts for under half, and the cause of the remainder is not known. V and J calls and clone size are as listed in that table; D and trimming were resolved from the DNA. The sample table records around 270,000 clones; about 90% of these occur just once. The ten largest clones take up over 2.5% of the sample.

In the prospective study, participants were roughly 18 to 100 years old, resided in 24 geographic areas of the United States, and were enrolled through a virtual design. Cohort assignment in the prospective study relied on participant-reported clinical history from a screening survey and a study questionnaire. Exposed participants had been in contact with someone with a PCR-confirmed or clinician-diagnosed COVID-19 case within 2 weeks of study entry. Each participant in the prospective study had whole blood, serum and a nasopharyngeal or oropharyngeal swab collected by mobile phlebotomists. Participants in the prospective study had the option to provide additional blood draws and questionnaires over a roughly 2-month period. Before DNA extraction, prospective study blood samples were shipped either frozen or at room temperature.

Sequenced material: PBMCs or T cells enriched from blood (not recorded which). The chain uses TRBV12-3 or TRBV12-4 and TRBJ1-2; TRBD1 might be the D gene, on 5 matching bases. This clonotype was obtained from a woman between 35 and 50 years old who had been exposed to COVID-19. The sequence in DNA is TGTGCCAGCAGCCCACAGGAAAACTATGGCTACACCTTC. The resulting protein is CASSPQENYGYTF.